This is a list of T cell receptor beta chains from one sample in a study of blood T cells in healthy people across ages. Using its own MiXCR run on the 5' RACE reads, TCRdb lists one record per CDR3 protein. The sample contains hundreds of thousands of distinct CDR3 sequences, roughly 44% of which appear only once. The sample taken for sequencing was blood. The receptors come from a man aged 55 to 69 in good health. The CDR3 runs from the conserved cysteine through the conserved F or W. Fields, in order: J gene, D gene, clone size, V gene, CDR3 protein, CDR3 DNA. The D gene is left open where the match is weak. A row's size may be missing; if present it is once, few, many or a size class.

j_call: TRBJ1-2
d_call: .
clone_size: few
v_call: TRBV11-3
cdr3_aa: CASSLRTANGYTF
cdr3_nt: TGTGCCAGCAGCTTAAGGACAGCGAATGGCTACACCTTC

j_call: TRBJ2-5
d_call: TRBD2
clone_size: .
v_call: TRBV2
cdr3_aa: CASILLAGVWEQYF
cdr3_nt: TGTGCCAGCATATTACTAGCGGGGGTCTGGGAGCAGTACTTC

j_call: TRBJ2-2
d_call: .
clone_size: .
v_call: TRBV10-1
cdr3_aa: CASSVRRNTGELFF
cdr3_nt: TGCGCCAGCAGTGTTAGGAGGAACACCGGGGAGCTGTTTTTT

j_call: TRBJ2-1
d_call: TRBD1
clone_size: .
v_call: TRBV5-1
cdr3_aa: CASSLGPTGTDYNEQFF
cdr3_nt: TGCGCCAGCAGCTTGGGGCCAACCGGGACAGATTACAATGAGCAGTTCTTC

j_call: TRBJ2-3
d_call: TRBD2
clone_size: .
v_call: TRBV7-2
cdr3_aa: CASSLRRGGPSTDTQYF
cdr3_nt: TGTGCCAGCAGCTTAAGGCGGGGGGGCCCTAGCACAGATACGCAGTATTTT

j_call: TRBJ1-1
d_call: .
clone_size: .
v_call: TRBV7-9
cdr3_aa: CASSLSRTHTEAFF
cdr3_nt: TGTGCCAGCAGCTTATCCAGGACCCACACTGAAGCTTTCTTT

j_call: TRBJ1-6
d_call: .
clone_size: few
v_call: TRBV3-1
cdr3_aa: CASSQDWDSPLHF
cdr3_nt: TGTGCCAGCAGCCAAGACTGGGATTCACCCCTCCACTTT

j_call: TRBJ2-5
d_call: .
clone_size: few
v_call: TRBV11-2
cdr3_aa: CASSSEGVQETQYF
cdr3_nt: TGTGCCAGCAGCTCGGAGGGAGTACAAGAGACCCAGTACTTC

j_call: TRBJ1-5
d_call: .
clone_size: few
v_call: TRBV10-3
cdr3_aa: CAISEAGVNQPQHF
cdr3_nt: TGTGCCATCAGTGAGGCAGGGGTTAATCAGCCCCAGCATTTT

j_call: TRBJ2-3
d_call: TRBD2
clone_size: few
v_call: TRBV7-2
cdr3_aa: CASRLAGGPDTQYF
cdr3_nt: TGTGCCAGCAGGCTAGCGGGGGGGCCGGATACGCAGTATTTT

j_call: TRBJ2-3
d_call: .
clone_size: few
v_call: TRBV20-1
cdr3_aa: CSAIRGSDTQYF
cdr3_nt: TGCAGTGCTATTAGAGGTTCAGATACGCAGTATTTT

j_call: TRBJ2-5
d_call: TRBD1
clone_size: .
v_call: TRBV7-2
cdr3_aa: CASSVTGGVYGEQYF
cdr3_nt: TGTGCCAGCAGCGTAACAGGGGGCGTTTACGGTGAGCAGTACTTC

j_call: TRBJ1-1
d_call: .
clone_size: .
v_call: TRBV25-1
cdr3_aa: CASSHLTGDTEAFF
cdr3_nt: TGTGCCAGCAGTCACCTAACAGGAGACACTGAAGCTTTCTTT

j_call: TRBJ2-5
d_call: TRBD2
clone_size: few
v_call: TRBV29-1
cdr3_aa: CSVEGQRGIRLETQYF
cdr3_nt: TGCAGCGTTGAAGGCCAGCGGGGGATCCGGTTGGAGACCCAGTACTTC

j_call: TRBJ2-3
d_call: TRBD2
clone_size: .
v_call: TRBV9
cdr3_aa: CASSVGRAGGTDTQYF
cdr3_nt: TGTGCCAGCAGCGTAGGGCGAGCGGGGGGGACAGATACGCAGTATTTT

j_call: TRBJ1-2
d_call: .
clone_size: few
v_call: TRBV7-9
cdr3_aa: CASSLGLQGYGYTF
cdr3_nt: TGTGCCAGCAGCTTAGGGTTGCAGGGATATGGCTACACCTTC

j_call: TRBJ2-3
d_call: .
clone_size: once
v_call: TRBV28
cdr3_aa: CASSSVVTQYF
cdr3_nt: TGTGCCAGCAGTTCGGTAGTTACGCAGTATTTT

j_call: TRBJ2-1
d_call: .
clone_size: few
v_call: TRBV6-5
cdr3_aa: CASSFGVWNEQFF
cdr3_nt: TGTGCCAGCAGTTTTGGGGTTTGGAATGAGCAGTTCTTC

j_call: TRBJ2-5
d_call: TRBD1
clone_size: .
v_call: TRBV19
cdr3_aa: CASNPTGQETQYF
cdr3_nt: TGTGCCAGTAATCCGACAGGGCAGGAGACCCAGTACTTC

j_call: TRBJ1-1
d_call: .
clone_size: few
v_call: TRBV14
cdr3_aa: CASSIRVDMVGAFF
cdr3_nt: TGTGCCAGCAGCATTAGGGTTGATATGGTTGGAGCTTTCTTT

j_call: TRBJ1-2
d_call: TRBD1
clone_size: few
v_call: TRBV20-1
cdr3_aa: CSAKSTGQGGNGYTF
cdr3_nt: TGCAGTGCTAAATCGACGGGACAGGGCGGGAATGGCTACACCTTC

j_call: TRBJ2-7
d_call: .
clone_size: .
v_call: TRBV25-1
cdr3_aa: CASYSDLYEQYF
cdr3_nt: TGTGCCAGCTATTCGGATCTCTACGAGCAGTACTTC

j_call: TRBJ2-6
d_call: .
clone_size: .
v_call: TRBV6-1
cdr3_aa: CASSRDNLSGANVLTF
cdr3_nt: TGTGCCAGCAGTAGGGACAACCTCTCTGGGGCCAACGTCCTGACTTTC

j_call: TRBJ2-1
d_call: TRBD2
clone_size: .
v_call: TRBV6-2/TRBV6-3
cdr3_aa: CASTPPAGGSEQFF
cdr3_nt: TGTGCCAGCACGCCCCCGGCGGGGGGATCTGAGCAGTTCTTC

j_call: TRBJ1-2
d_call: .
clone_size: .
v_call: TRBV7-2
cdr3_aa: CASSLGREKGGYTF
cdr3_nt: TGTGCCAGCAGCTTAGGCAGGGAAAAGGGAGGCTACACCTTC

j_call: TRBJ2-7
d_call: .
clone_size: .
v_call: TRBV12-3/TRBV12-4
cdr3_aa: CASSFRQGFCEQYF
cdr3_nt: TGTGCCAGCAGTTTCAGGCAGGGATTTTGCGAGCAGTACTTC

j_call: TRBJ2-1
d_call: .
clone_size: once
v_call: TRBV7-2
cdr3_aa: CASSLVRDRGQFF
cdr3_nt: TGTGCCAGCAGCTTGGTCAGGGACCGAGGGCAGTTCTTC

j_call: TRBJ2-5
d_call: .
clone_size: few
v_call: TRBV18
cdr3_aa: CASSPLRLQETQYF
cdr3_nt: TGTGCCAGCTCACCCCTCCGGCTCCAAGAGACCCAGTACTTC

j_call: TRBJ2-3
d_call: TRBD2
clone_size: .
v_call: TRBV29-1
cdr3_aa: CSVVPLSGTPSTDTQYF
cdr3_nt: TGCAGCGTTGTGCCTTTGAGCGGGACCCCCAGCACAGATACGCAGTATTTT

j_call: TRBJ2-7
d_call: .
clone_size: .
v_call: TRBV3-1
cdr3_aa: CASSRQDGYEQYF
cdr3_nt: TGTGCCAGCAGCCGACAGGACGGCTACGAGCAGTACTTC

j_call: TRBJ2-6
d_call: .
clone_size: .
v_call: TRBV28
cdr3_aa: CASSPTPRRFNSGANVLTF
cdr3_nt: TGTGCCAGCAGTCCTACGCCGCGAAGGTTTAACTCTGGGGCCAACGTCCTGACTTTC

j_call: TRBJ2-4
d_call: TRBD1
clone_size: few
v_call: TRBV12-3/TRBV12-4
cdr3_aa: CASKRTGTQDIQYF
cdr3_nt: TGTGCCAGCAAAAGGACAGGGACTCAGGACATTCAGTACTTC

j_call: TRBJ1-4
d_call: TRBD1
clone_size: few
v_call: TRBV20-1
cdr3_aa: CSASARGLSNEKLFF
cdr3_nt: TGCAGTGCTAGTGCCAGGGGGCTGTCTAATGAAAAACTGTTTTTT

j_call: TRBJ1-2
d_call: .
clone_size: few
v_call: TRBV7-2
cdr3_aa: CASSSQGSAYGYTF
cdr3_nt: TGTGCCAGCAGCTCTCAGGGATCTGCGTATGGCTACACCTTC

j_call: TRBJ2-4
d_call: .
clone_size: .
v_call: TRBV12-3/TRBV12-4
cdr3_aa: CASSLLLGDELAKNIQYF
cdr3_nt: TGTGCCAGCAGCCTCCTCTTGGGGGATGAACTAGCCAAAAACATTCAGTACTTC

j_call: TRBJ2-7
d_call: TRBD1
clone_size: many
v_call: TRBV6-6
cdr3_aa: CASSSGQGALHEQYF
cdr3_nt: TGTGCCAGCAGTTCAGGACAGGGGGCGCTCCACGAGCAGTACTTC

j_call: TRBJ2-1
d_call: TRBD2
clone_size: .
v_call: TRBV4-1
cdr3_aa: CVSSLLTSGGAFEQFF
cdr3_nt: TGCGTCAGCAGCCTCTTAACTAGCGGGGGGGCGTTTGAGCAGTTCTTC

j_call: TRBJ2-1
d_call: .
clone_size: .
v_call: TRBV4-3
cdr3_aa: CASSHNRYNEQFF
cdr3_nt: TGCGCCAGCAGCCATAACAGGTACAATGAGCAGTTCTTC

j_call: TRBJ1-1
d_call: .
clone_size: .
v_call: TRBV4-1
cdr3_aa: CASSQERGRVEAFF
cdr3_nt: TGCGCCAGCAGCCAAGAGAGGGGTAGGGTTGAAGCTTTCTTT

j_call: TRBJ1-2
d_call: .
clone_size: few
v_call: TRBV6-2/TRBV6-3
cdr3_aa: CASTEPYHYGSNYGYTF
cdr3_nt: TGTGCCAGCACTGAGCCATACCACTACGGATCTAACTATGGCTACACCTTC

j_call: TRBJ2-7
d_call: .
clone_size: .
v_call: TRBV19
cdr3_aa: CASSPTGDRSYGSYEQYF
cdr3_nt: TGTGCCAGTAGTCCAACGGGAGACAGATCCTACGGATCCTACGAGCAGTACTTC

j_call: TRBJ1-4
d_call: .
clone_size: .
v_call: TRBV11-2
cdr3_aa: CASSQAGGNGEKLFF
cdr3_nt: TGTGCCAGCAGCCAAGCGGGGGGGAACGGTGAAAAACTGTTTTTT

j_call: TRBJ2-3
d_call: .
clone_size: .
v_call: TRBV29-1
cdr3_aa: CSEEGLYADTQYF
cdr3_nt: TGCAGCGAAGAGGGCCTGTATGCAGATACGCAGTATTTT

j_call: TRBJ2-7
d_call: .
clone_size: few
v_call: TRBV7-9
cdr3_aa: CASSLDPGQPAPYEQYF
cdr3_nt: TGTGCCAGCAGCTTAGACCCCGGACAGCCAGCCCCCTACGAGCAGTACTTC